This TCR beta chain was retrieved from a study of cytomegalovirus exposure and HLA in healthy donors. The overall study: Earlier work reported approximately 100 million unique TCR beta sequences from approximately 180 million T cells.

Study-wide results and limits: As confirmed in vitro, a few CMV-associated chains were specific for CMV antigens.

The primer mix had 60 Vbeta and 13 Jbeta primers. This table comes from immunoSEQ multiplex PCR, and its TCRdb copy is limited to in-frame clones, with some not included. Here the sample spans some 200,000 clones, less than 80% being singletons. Germline CDR1 reads SGHVS; CDR2 reads FNYEAQ. The CDR3 contains 13 residues. V shed 3 bases and J shed 3 bases, with 9 bases lying between them. To note about this clone: As yet, its antigen is unknown.

The sample comprised PBMCs. The receptor was isolated from a girl between 2 and 10 years old in good health and CMV-seronegative. The chain combines TRBV7-6 with TRBJ2-7, with D perhaps matching TRBD2 (6 bases). CDR3 in amino acids: CASSFSGDYEQYF. DNA for the CDR3: TGTGCCAGCAGCTTTAGCGGTGACTACGAGCAGTACTTC.